These T cell receptor beta chains were read from a single sample in a study of shared clonotypes between healthy human individuals. Produced via immunoSEQ multiplex PCR; TCRdb's table is partial and in-frame only. Of about 480,000 clones in the sample, 75% to 80% are singletons; the top ten hold approximately 13%. Sample: PBMCs. These receptor sequences come from a woman between 40 and 55 years old in good health. Some clones in this sample may be carry-over from other donors' samples. Each CDR3 is given with its conserved first and last residue. D genes are given only for firm matches. Size values are once, few and many counts, or a class for expanded clones, and some rows have none.

j_call | d_call | clone_size | v_call | cdr3_aa | cdr3_nt
TRBJ2-7 | . | . | TRBV4-1 | CASSQREGTPSYEQYF | TGCGCCAGCAGCCAAAGAGAGGGGACTCCCTCCTACGAGCAGTACTTC
TRBJ1-3 | TRBD1 | . | TRBV7-2 | CASSAQGQTGNTIYF | TGTGCCAGCAGCGCCCAGGGACAGACGGGAAACACCATATATTTT
TRBJ2-1 | TRBD2 | . | TRBV18 | CASSPGLAGYNEQFF | TGTGCCAGCTCACCTGGACTAGCGGGATACAATGAGCAGTTCTTC
TRBJ1-1 | . | . | TRBV11-3 | CASSLEKNTEAFF | TGTGCCAGCAGCTTAGAGAAGAACACTGAAGCTTTCTTT
TRBJ2-2 | TRBD2 | . | TRBV7-2 | CASSWGLYTGELFF | TGTGCCAGCAGCTGGGGACTATATACCGGGGAGCTGTTTTTT
TRBJ2-2 | . | . | TRBV14 | CASSLAAGATGELFF | TGTGCCAGCAGCCTAGCTGCCGGAGCCACCGGGGAGCTGTTTTTT
TRBJ2-5 | . | once | TRBV11-2 | CASSLQERETQYF | TGTGCCAGCAGCCTTCAAGAAAGAGAGACCCAGTACTTC
TRBJ2-7 | . | . | TRBV28 | CASSLASVYEQYF | TGTGCCAGCAGTTTGGCTAGCGTGTACGAGCAGTACTTC
TRBJ1-1 | . | many | TRBV30 | CAWSRARDTEAFF | TGTGCCTGGAGTAGAGCCAGGGACACTGAAGCTTTCTTT
TRBJ1-1 | . | few | TRBV7-6 | CASSGPANTEAFF | TGTGCCAGCAGCGGCCCAGCTAACACTGAAGCTTTCTTT
TRBJ2-7 | . | . | TRBV5-5 | CARWRAMNEQYF | TGTGCCCGGTGGCGGGCGATGAACGAGCAGTACTTC
TRBJ2-7 | . | once | TRBV5-6 | CASSLSGYEQYF | TGTGCCAGCAGCTTGTCCGGCTACGAGCAGTACTTC
TRBJ1-1 | . | once | TRBV28 | CASRLGSGAATEAFF | TGTGCCAGCAGACTAGGGTCCGGGGCAGCCACTGAAGCTTTCTTT
TRBJ2-7 | . | . | TRBV30 | CAWSGEYEQYF | TGTGCCTGGAGTGGAGAATACGAGCAGTACTTC
TRBJ2-7 | . | . | TRBV6-5 | CASRGAGRTYEQYF | TGTGCCAGCAGGGGGGCCGGACGTACCTACGAGCAGTACTTC
TRBJ1-1 | . | . | TRBV27 | CASSLNRAQAEAFF | TGTGCCAGCAGTTTGAACAGGGCACAAGCTGAAGCTTTCTTT
TRBJ2-2 | . | . | TRBV2 | CASSEGVGLFF | TGTGCCAGCAGTGAAGGGGTAGGGCTGTTTTTT
TRBJ2-7 | . | . | TRBV7-9 | CASSSYSGDPYEQYF | TGTGCCAGCAGCTCCTATAGCGGAGATCCCTACGAGCAGTACTTC
TRBJ1-1 | . | . | TRBV28 | CATRTSEAFF | TGTGCCACCCGAACCTCTGAAGCTTTCTTT
TRBJ2-3 | TRBD2 | . | TRBV11-2 | CASSWEAGDTQYF | TGTGCCAGCAGCTGGGAAGCGGGGGATACGCAGTATTTT
TRBJ2-7 | . | . | TRBV11-1 | CASSKGYEQYF | TGTGCCAGCAGCAAAGGCTACGAGCAGTACTTC
TRBJ2-5 | TRBD2 | . | TRBV13 | CASNKGLARFETQYF | TGTGCCAGCAACAAGGGACTAGCGCGTTTCGAGACCCAGTACTTC
TRBJ1-2 | . | . | TRBV29-1 | CSVETGLQNYGYTF | TGCAGCGTTGAAACCGGGCTACAGAACTATGGCTACACCTTC
TRBJ2-7 | . | . | TRBV6-1 | CASSVAGNSYEQYF | TGTGCCAGCAGTGTAGCCGGGAATTCCTACGAGCAGTACTTC
TRBJ2-2 | . | few | TRBV29-1 | CSVGTLVPGELFF | TGCAGCGTGGGCACACTAGTTCCCGGGGAGCTGTTTTTT
TRBJ2-2 | . | . | TRBV11-2 | CASSLDYPGELFF | TGTGCCAGCAGCTTGGACTATCCCGGGGAGCTGTTTTTT
TRBJ1-4 | TRBD1 | . | TRBV29-1 | CSVDTGQGQEKLFF | TGCAGCGTTGATACGGGACAGGGTCAAGAAAAACTGTTTTTT
TRBJ2-1 | TRBD2 | once | TRBV25-1 | CASMGGGSYNEQFF | TGTGCCAGCATGGGCGGGGGCTCCTACAATGAGCAGTTCTTC
TRBJ1-5 | . | . | TRBV11-2 | CASSFGSGPDQPQHF | TGTGCCAGCAGCTTCGGGTCAGGGCCGGATCAGCCCCAGCATTTT
TRBJ2-5 | . | . | TRBV2 | CASSPRPGGETQYF | TGTGCCAGCAGTCCCCGCCCAGGGGGGGAGACCCAGTACTTC
TRBJ2-3 | . | . | TRBV7-2 | CASSLALDPRNTQYF | TGTGCCAGCAGCTTAGCGCTGGACCCGAGGAATACGCAGTATTTT
TRBJ2-7 | . | . | TRBV6-1 | CASRDYEQYF | TGTGCCAGCAGGGACTACGAGCAGTACTTC
TRBJ1-4 | TRBD1 | . | TRBV30 | CAWSVLQGAREKLFF | TGTGCCTGGAGTGTCCTACAGGGGGCGAGGGAAAAACTGTTTTTT
TRBJ1-1 | . | . | TRBV10-3 | CAIRIRDTNTEAFF | TGTGCCATCAGGATCCGGGACACGAACACTGAAGCTTTCTTT
TRBJ2-5 | . | . | TRBV5-4 | CASSPVDGRETQYF | TGTGCCAGCAGCCCGGTGGACGGGCGAGAGACCCAGTACTTC
TRBJ2-5 | . | . | TRBV5-5 | CASRIILTEETQYF | TGTGCCAGCAGGATCATACTGACAGAAGAGACCCAGTACTTC
TRBJ1-5 | . | few | TRBV4-1 | CASSQGGWSSQPQHF | TGCGCCAGCAGCCAAGGGGGATGGTCGTCTCAGCCCCAGCATTTT
TRBJ2-5 | . | . | TRBV5-6 | CASSLEEGRTETQYF | TGTGCCAGCAGCTTGGAGGAGGGGCGCACGGAGACCCAGTACTTC
TRBJ1-5 | . | . | TRBV7-9 | CASSKERDRNQPQHF | TGTGCCAGCAGCAAAGAGCGGGATCGCAATCAGCCCCAGCATTTT
TRBJ1-1 | . | . | TRBV9 | CASSPHGGRGVKTEAFF | TGTGCCAGCAGCCCCCATGGGGGGAGGGGGGTAAAGACTGAAGCTTTCTTT
TRBJ2-7 | . | . | TRBV5-5 | CASSPTRWTEQYF | TGTGCCAGCAGCCCGACCCGTTGGACCGAGCAGTACTTC
TRBJ2-3 | . | few | TRBV6-1 | CASKQTGADTQYF | TGTGCCAGCAAGCAGACTGGAGCAGATACGCAGTATTTT